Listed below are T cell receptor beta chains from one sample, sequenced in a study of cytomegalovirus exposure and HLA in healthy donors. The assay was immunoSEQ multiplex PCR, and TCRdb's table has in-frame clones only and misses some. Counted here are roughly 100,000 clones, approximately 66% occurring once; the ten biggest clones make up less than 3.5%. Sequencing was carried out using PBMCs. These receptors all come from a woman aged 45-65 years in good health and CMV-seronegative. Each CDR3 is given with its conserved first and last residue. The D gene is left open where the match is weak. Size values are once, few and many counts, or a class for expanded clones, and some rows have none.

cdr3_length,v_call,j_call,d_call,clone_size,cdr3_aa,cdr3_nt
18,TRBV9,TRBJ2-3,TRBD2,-,CASSVDSGRFLHTDTQYF,TGTGCCAGCAGCGTAGATAGCGGGAGGTTCCTCCACACAGATACGCAGTATTTT
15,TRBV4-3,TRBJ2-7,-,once,CASSQGAGTSYEQYF,TGCGCCAGCAGCCAAGGGGCCGGAACCTCCTACGAGCAGTACTTC
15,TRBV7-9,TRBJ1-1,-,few,CASSLVGGPNTEAFF,TGTGCCAGCAGCTTAGTCGGCGGGCCCAACACTGAAGCTTTCTTT
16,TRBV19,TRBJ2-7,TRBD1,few,CASSRLRGRGQDEQYF,TGTGCCAGTAGTCGGCTTCGGGGCAGGGGGCAAGACGAGCAGTACTTC
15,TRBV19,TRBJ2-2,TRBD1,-,CASSTGQGATGELFF,TGTGCCAGTAGTACAGGACAGGGGGCCACCGGGGAGCTGTTTTTT
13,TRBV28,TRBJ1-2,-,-,CASSLLQEYGYTF,TGTGCCAGCAGTTTACTACAGGAATATGGCTACACCTTC
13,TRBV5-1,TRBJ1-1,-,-,CASGLAEGAEAFF,TGCGCCAGCGGCTTGGCCGAGGGCGCTGAAGCTTTCTTT
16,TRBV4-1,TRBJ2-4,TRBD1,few,CASSPPEGTGVNIQYF,TGCGCCAGCAGCCCCCCCGAAGGGACAGGGGTAAACATTCAGTACTTC
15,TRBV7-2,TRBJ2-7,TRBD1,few,CASSLSTGTGWEQYF,TGTGCCAGCAGCTTATCAACCGGGACAGGGTGGGAGCAGTACTTC
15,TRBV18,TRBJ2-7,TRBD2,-,CASSIGLAGIYEQYF,TGTGCCAGCTCGATCGGACTAGCGGGAATCTACGAGCAGTACTTC
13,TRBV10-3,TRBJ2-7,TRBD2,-,CAISGPSGYEQYF,TGTGCCATCAGTGGCCCTAGCGGATACGAGCAGTACTTC
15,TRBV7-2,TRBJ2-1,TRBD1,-,CASSPDRSSYNEQFF,TGTGCCAGCAGCCCGGACAGGTCCTCCTACAATGAGCAGTTCTTC
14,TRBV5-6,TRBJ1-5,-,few,CASSLNGNNQPQHF,TGTGCCAGCAGCTTAAACGGTAACAATCAGCCCCAGCATTTT
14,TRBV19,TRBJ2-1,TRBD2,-,CASSVSGRYNEQFF,TGTGCCAGTAGTGTTAGCGGGAGGTACAATGAGCAGTTCTTC
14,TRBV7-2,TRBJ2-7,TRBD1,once,CASSGRQGGYEQYF,TGTGCCAGCAGCGGGCGACAGGGCGGCTACGAGCAGTACTTC
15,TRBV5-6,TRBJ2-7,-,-,CASSLGGGNPYEQYF,TGTGCCAGCAGCTTGGGAGGCGGGAACCCCTACGAGCAGTACTTC
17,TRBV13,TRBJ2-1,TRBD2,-,CASSLGPSGRTVNEQFF,TGTGCCAGCAGCTTAGGCCCTAGCGGGCGAACAGTCAATGAGCAGTTCTTC
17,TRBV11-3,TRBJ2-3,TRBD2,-,CASSLGITSGSTDTQYF,TGTGCCAGCAGCTTGGGTATAACTAGCGGGAGTACAGATACGCAGTATTTT
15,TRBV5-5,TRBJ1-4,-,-,CASSLEGFANEKLFF,TGTGCCAGCAGCTTGGAGGGGTTTGCTAATGAAAAACTGTTTTTT
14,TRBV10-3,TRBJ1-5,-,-,CAISEVGGTQPQHF,TGTGCCATCAGTGAGGTTGGAGGGACTCAGCCCCAGCATTTT
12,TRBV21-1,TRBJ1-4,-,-,CASSNGTDELFF,TGTGCCAGCAGCAATGGGACAGATGAACTGTTTTTT
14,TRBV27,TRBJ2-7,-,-,CASSLFVGGHEQYF,TGTGCCAGCAGTTTATTTGTGGGAGGCCACGAGCAGTACTTC
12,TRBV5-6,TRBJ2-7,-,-,CASSAQTYEQYF,TGTGCCAGCAGCGCTCAGACTTACGAGCAGTACTTC
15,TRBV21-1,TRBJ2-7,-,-,CASSTPSGRAYEQYF,TGTGCCAGCAGCACTCCTAGCGGGAGGGCCTACGAGCAGTACTTC
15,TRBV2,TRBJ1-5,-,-,CASSVATNSNQPQHF,TGTGCCAGCAGTGTTGCGACTAATAGCAATCAGCCCCAGCATTTT
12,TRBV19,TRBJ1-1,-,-,CASIGGGTEAFF,TGTGCCAGTATCGGGGGGGGCACTGAAGCTTTCTTT